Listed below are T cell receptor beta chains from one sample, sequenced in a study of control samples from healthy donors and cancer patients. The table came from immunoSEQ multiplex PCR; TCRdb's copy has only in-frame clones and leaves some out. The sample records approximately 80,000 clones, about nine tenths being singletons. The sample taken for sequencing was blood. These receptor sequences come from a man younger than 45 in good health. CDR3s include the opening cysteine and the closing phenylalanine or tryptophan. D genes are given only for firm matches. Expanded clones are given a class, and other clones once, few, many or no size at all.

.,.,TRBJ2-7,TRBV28,CASSGSYEQYF,TGTGCCAGCAGTGGCTCCTACGAGCAGTACTTC
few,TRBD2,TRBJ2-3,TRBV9,CASSARGTSGVADTQYF,TGTGCCAGCAGCGCCCGAGGGACTAGCGGGGTCGCAGATACGCAGTATTTT
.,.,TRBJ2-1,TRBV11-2,CASSLWGAGDLYNEQFF,TGTGCCAGCAGCTTATGGGGGGCCGGGGACCTCTACAATGAGCAGTTCTTC
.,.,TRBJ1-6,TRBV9,CASSVDAVNSPLHF,TGTGCCAGCAGCGTAGACGCAGTTAATTCACCCCTCCACTTT
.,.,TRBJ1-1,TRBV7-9,CASSFFQWGENTEAFF,TGTGCCAGCAGCTTTTTCCAATGGGGGGAGAACACTGAAGCTTTCTTT
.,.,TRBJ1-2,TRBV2,CASSENVIRDSPTGYTF,TGTGCCAGCAGTGAAAATGTTATCAGGGATTCACCGACTGGCTACACCTTC
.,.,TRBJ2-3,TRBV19,CASGPRRDTQYF,TGTGCCAGTGGTCCCCGGCGAGATACGCAGTATTTT
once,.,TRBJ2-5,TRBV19,CASSIFPGRADQETQYF,TGTGCCAGTAGTATCTTCCCGGGGCGGGCCGACCAAGAGACCCAGTACTTC
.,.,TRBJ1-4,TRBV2,CASSPPRGGNEKLFF,TGTGCCAGCAGTCCTCCCAGGGGAGGGAATGAAAAACTGTTTTTT
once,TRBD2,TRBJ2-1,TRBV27,CASSLSLAGGNEQFF,TGTGCCAGCAGTTTAAGTCTAGCGGGGGGAAATGAGCAGTTCTTC
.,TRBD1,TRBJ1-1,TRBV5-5,CASRQWDSHFEAFF,TGTGCCAGCAGACAATGGGACAGCCACTTTGAAGCTTTCTTT
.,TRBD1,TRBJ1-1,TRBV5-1,CASSGTGVNTEAFF,TGCGCCAGCAGCGGGACAGGGGTGAACACTGAAGCTTTCTTT
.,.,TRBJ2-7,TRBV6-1,CASSEVGGGEEQYF,TGTGCCAGCAGTGAAGTAGGAGGAGGGGAGGAGCAGTACTTC
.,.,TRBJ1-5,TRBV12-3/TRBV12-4,CASSYSNQPQHF,TGTGCCAGCAGTTATAGCAATCAGCCCCAGCATTTT
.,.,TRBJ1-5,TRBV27,CASSLSRRLGQPQHF,TGTGCCAGCAGTTTGAGTCGACGGCTAGGCCAGCCCCAGCATTTT
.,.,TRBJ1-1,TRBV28,CASESGGKGGTEAFF,TGTGCCAGCGAAAGCGGGGGGAAGGGCGGCACTGAAGCTTTCTTT
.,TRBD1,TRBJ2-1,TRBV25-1,CASSESGTGLYNEQFF,TGTGCCAGCAGTGAATCAGGGACAGGGCTCTACAATGAGCAGTTCTTC
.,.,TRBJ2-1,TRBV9,CASSEGADEQFF,TGTGCCAGCAGCGAAGGGGCTGACGAGCAGTTCTTC
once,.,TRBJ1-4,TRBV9,CASSSGRTGNFEKLFF,TGTGCCAGCAGCAGCGGTAGAACAGGGAATTTTGAAAAACTGTTTTTT
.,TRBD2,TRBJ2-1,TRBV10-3,CAIRTSGDNNEQFF,TGTGCCATCAGGACTAGCGGGGACAACAATGAGCAGTTCTTC
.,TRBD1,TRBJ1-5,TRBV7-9,CVSSLGTGVYQPQHF,TGTGTCAGCAGCTTAGGGACAGGGGTGTATCAGCCCCAGCATTTT
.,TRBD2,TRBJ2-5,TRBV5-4,CASSLSGGAGETQYF,TGTGCCAGCAGCTTGAGCGGGGGGGCCGGGGAGACCCAGTACTTC
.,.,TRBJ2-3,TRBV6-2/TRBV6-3,CASSHRLPRSTDTQYF,TGTGCCAGCAGTCACCGACTACCCCGTAGCACAGATACGCAGTATTTT
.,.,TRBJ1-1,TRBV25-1,CASMRNTEAFF,TGTGCCAGCATGAGGAACACTGAAGCTTTCTTT
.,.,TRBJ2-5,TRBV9,CASSVGESQETQYF,TGTGCCAGCAGCGTCGGGGAGTCTCAAGAGACCCAGTACTTC
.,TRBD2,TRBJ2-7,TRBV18,CASSPGGRAVFEQYF,TGTGCCAGCTCACCGGGCGGGAGGGCGGTGTTCGAGCAGTACTTC
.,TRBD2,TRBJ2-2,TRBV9,CASSVVSRGANTGELFF,TGTGCCAGCAGCGTAGTTTCGCGGGGGGCTAACACCGGGGAGCTGTTTTTT
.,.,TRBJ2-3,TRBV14,CASSQDGGAGTDTQYF,TGTGCCAGCAGCCAAGACGGAGGGGCCGGCACAGATACGCAGTATTTT
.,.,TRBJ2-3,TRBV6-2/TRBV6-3,CASSYSGNLTPQYF,TGTGCCAGCAGTTACAGCGGAAACCTAACTCCGCAGTATTTT
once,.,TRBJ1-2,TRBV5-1,CASMGQEVNYGYTF,TGCGCCAGCATGGGACAAGAAGTTAACTATGGCTACACCTTC
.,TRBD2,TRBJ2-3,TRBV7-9,CASGTSGGNTQYF,TGTGCCAGCGGGACTAGCGGGGGGAATACGCAGTATTTT
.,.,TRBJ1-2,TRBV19,CASSHGALGYTF,TGTGCCAGTAGTCACGGGGCGCTGGGCTACACCTTC
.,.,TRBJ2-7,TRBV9,CASSVADWAEQYF,TGTGCCAGCAGCGTAGCGGACTGGGCCGAGCAGTACTTC
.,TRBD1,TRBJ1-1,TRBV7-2,CASSPQGAFTEAFF,TGTGCCAGCAGCCCCCAGGGGGCCTTCACTGAAGCTTTCTTT
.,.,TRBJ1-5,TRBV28,CASSLLGRVNQPQHF,TGTGCCAGCAGTTTATTGGGCAGGGTCAATCAGCCCCAGCATTTT
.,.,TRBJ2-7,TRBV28,CASSAGLGEQYF,TGTGCCAGCAGCGCCGGTTTGGGTGAGCAGTACTTC
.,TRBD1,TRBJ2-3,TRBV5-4,CASSVEQGTDTQYF,TGTGCCAGCAGCGTGGAACAGGGGACAGATACGCAGTATTTT
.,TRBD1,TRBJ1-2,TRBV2,CASRAGGYGYTF,TGTGCCAGCAGGGCAGGGGGATATGGCTACACCTTC
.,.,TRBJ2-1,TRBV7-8,CASSLGGTNEQFF,TGTGCCAGCAGCTTAGGCGGGACCAATGAGCAGTTCTTC
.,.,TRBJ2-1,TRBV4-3,CASSQGGQRGNEQFF,TGCGCCAGCAGCCAAGGGGGGCAAAGGGGAAATGAGCAGTTCTTC
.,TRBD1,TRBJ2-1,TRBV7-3,CASSSGRGFDNEQFF,TGTGCCAGCAGCTCCGGCAGGGGGTTCGACAATGAGCAGTTCTTC
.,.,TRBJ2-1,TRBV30,CARDSFSYNEQFF,TGTGCCCGCGACAGTTTCTCCTACAATGAGCAGTTCTTC